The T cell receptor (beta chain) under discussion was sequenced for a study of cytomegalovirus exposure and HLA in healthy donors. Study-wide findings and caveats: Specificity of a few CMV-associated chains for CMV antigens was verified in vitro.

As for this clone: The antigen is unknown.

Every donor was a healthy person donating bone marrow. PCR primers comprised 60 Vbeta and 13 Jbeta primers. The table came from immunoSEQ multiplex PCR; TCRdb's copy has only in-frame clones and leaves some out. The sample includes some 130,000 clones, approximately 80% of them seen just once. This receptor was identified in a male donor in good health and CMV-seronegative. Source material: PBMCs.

The CDR3 DNA sequence: TGTGCCAGTAGGGGCGGACGGCTAGCGGGAGGCGGCACCGGGGAGCTGTTTTTT. This sequence encodes CASRGGRLAGGGTGELFF. The rearrangement links TRBV19 to TRBJ2-2; 11 bases align to TRBD2. The CDR3 has 18 residues. V lost 6 bases, J lost 4 bases, and 13 bases stayed unmatched. Germline V gene sequence: CDR1 LNHDA, CDR2 SQIVND (reference sequence).